This TCR beta chain was documented in a study of spatial heterogeneity in lung cancer. Study background: Averaged across combinations, each unique TCR and UMI pairing appeared more than ten times in raw reads, which were uncorrected.

Study results and caveats: Tumor TCRs that were ubiquitous and expanded showed up in blood more at resection than follow-up.

Each TCR cDNA molecule carried a unique molecular identifier. TCRdb redid the calling of the 5' RACE reads with MiXCR, one entry per CDR3 protein. The sample records some 15,000 distinct CDR3 sequences, approximately 8.5% being singletons. The table lists this clonotype with many counts. Its antigen is currently unknown. The germline V gene encodes CDR1 SNHLY and CDR2 FYNNEI. The CDR3 sequence is 13 residues long. Trimming removed 6 bases from V and 5 bases from J, with 13 bases in between. Documented time point: sample taken at primary tumor resection. Sequencing covered unsorted whole RNA taken from tumor, nontumor lung or frozen PBMC. The donors, 72 patients with untreated early-stage non-small cell lung cancer, provided the samples.

This sequence originates from a female donor with early-stage non-small cell lung cancer. This material consisted of PBMCs, taken at surgery. The chain recombines TRBV2 with TRBJ1-1; tentative D call: TRBD1 (5 bases). CDR3 residues: CASRSGGWTEAFF. The DNA of the CDR3 is TGTGCCAGCAGGTCGGGGGGATGGACTGAAGCTTTCTTT.